A single sample is the source of the 11 T cell receptor beta chains below, sequenced in a study of T cells in Graves' hyperthyroidism and ophthalmopathy. Template material for amplifying TCR beta CDR3 regions consisted of RNA transcripts. The HTBI primer set was used in a first-round RT-PCR of the TCR CDR3. One entry per CDR3 protein results from TCRdb running MiXCR on the multiplex PCR reads. This sample has 600,000 to 850,000 distinct CDR3 sequences, with under 20% found just once. The sequenced material came from blood. The receptors stem from a woman aged 45-59 years with Graves' hyperthyroidism that later progressed to Graves' ophthalmopathy.

The V and J genes are TRBV19 and TRBJ1-5; D may be TRBD1 (6 bases). Trimming took 5 bases from V and 3 from J, leaving 17 bases between them. The CDR3 spans 16 residues. The germline CDR1 and CDR2 sequences are LNHDA and SQIVND (reference sequence). CDR3 protein: CASSALGGAHNQPQHF. CDR3 DNA sequence: TGTGCCAGTAGTGCCCTAGGGGGGGCTCACAATCAGCCCCAGCATTTT.

This clonotype was seen ten or more times. V and J are TRBV12-3 or TRBV12-4 and TRBJ2-5, with unresolved D. Trimming stripped 6 bases from V and 0 bases from J, with 8 bases between. The CDR3 length is 13 residues. CDR3 region: CASRPGNQETQYF. DNA for the CDR3: TGTGCCAGCAGGCCCGGCAACCAAGAGACCCAGTACTTC.

This clonotype was seen more than once but under ten times. This chain links TRBV27 with TRBJ1-2, with D tentatively TRBD1 (6 bases). Germline assignment: CDR1 MNHEY and CDR2 SMNVEV (reference sequence). Trimming pared 4 bases from V and 2 bases from J, leaving 14 bases between. The CDR3 loop spans 15 amino acids. The CDR3 is CASSSEGGSNYGYTF. DNA for the CDR3: TGTGCCAGCAGTTCAGAAGGGGGATCGAACTATGGCTACACCTTC.

This clonotype was seen many times. The J gene is TRBJ2-7, the V gene TRBV29-1; 11 bases match TRBD2. The germline CDR1 and CDR2 sequences are SQVTM and ANQGSEA. CDR3 length: 15 residues. V lost 3 bases to trimming and J lost 4 bases; unmatched junction nucleotides: 8. CDR3 amino acids: CSVEIAGGPRYEQYF. CDR3 DNA sequence: TGCAGCGTTGAGATAGCGGGGGGGCCACGATACGAGCAGTACTTC.

This clonotype was found many times. CDR3 amino acids: CARNNQPQHF. For the CDR3, the DNA is TGTGCCAGAAACAATCAGCCCCAGCATTTT. This chain connects TRBV7-9 to TRBJ1-5, with D unclear. This CDR3 has 10 amino acids. Germline assignment: CDR1 SEHNR and CDR2 FQNEAQ (reference sequence). Trimming shortened V by 9 bases and J by 3 bases, and 3 bases separated the two germline ends.

The genes are TRBV10-2 and TRBJ2-7, with 8 bases lining up with TRBD2. Germline CDR1 and CDR2: WSHSY and SAAADI. This CDR3 comprises 15 residues. Losses at the gene ends were 4 bases for V and 0 bases for J; bases not matched to a gene: 5. The CDR3 DNA sequence: TGCGCCAGCAGTGTAAGCGGGGGCCTCTCCTACGAGCAGTACTTC. Protein sequence: CASSVSGGLSYEQYF.

V usage is TRBV4-1 and J usage is TRBJ1-5; perhaps TRBD1 as D (5 bases). The length of the CDR3 is 16 residues. The germline gives CDR1 MGHRA, CDR2 YSYEKL. V dropped 1 base and J dropped 7 bases, with 17 bases sitting between them. As DNA, the CDR3 is TGCGCCAGCAGCCAAGCCGGGGGAGGACCCGGGCAGCCCCAGCATTTT. Translation gives CASSQAGGGPGQPQHF.

The chain employs TRBV6-1 and TRBJ2-3; TRBD1 or TRBD2 may be the D gene (7 bases each). The CDR3 consists of 17 residues. The V end was cut by 4 bases, the J end by 4 bases, with 21 bases between. The V gene's germline CDR1 is MNHNS and CDR2 SASEGT. Here the CDR3 DNA reads TGTGCCAGCAGTGCCTGGGAGGGGGCCTCGTTTCCAGATACGCAGTATTTT. This sequence encodes CASSAWEGASFPDTQYF.

The V call is TRBV5-8, the J call TRBJ1-2; tentative D call: TRBD1 (5 bases). Germline values: CDR1 SGHTS, CDR2 YDEGEE. The CDR3 loop spans 14 amino acids. The V end was cut by 3 bases, the J end by 6 bases, with 15 bases between. The CDR3: CASSSGGGLNGYTF. CDR3 DNA sequence: TGTGCCAGCAGCTCGGGGGGTGGGTTGAATGGCTACACCTTC.

This clonotype was seen a handful of times. This sequence joins TRBV19 and TRBJ2-5; 9 nucleotides align to TRBD2. The CDR3 has 14 residues. The germline V gene encodes CDR1 LNHDA and CDR2 SQIVND (reference sequence). After removal of 4 bases from V and 4 bases from J, the junction contained 4 bases not matched to a gene. The CDR3 coding sequence is TGTGCCAGTAGTACGGCGGGGGGGCCAGAGACCCAGTACTTC. Translation: CASSTAGGPETQYF. Full variable domain (rest looked up from reference TRBV19 and TRBJ2-5): DGGITQSPKYLFRKEGQNVTLSCEQNLNHDAMYWYRQDPGQGLRLIYYSQIVNDFQKGDIAEGYSVSREKKESFPLTVTSAQKNPTAFYLCASSTAGGPETQYFGPGTRLLVL.

This clonotype was counted many times. V gene TRBV11-2 combines with J gene TRBJ2-3, with a tentative D call TRBD2 (6 bases). V was shortened by 5 bases and J by 1 base, with 16 bases between the two germline ends. Germline V gene sequence: CDR1 SGHAT, CDR2 FQNNGV. CDR3 length: 16 residues. The CDR3 DNA is TGTGCCAGCAGCCCAGGGACTCCCCGGGGCACAGATACGCAGTATTTT. Its protein is CASSPGTPRGTDTQYF.